This TCR beta chain was retrieved from a study of blood T cell repertoires in COVID-19. Study-level background: COVID-19 samples from acute and convalescent phases originated in the United States, Italy and Spain. The cDNA or gDNA used as material had been derived from T cells, B-cell-depleted T cells, or PBMCs.

There are a few counts of this clone. Original data processing: Using reference gene primer amplification, nucleated cell counts were estimated. TCRdb keeps only in-frame clones here, not all; method: immunoSEQ multiplex PCR. The V and J calls and the clone size are those of that table, but D and trimming were determined from the DNA. The sample shows roughly 40,000 clones, about 80% of them seen only once. This TCR derives from a man in his 70s with active or convalescent COVID-19. Sequenced: peripheral blood.

The CDR3: CASSINTVFDYGYTF. CDR3 in DNA: TGCGCCAGCAGCATAAACACCGTTTTTGACTATGGCTACACCTTC. The chain is built from TRBV5-1 and TRBJ1-2; no reliable D call. Germline-derived CDR1 and CDR2 are SGHRS and YFSETQ. The CDR3 contains 15 residues. Between the trimmed V and J ends, which lost 4 bases and 3 bases, there was a span of 16 bases.